This is a list of T cell receptor beta chains from one sample in a study of blood T cell repertoires in COVID-19. The assay was immunoSEQ multiplex PCR, and TCRdb's table has in-frame clones only and misses some. The profile shows about 160,000 clones, roughly 80% of them singletons. Sequenced material: PBMCs or T cells enriched from blood (not recorded which). The receptors were gathered from a woman in her 40s with acute COVID-19. Each CDR3 is given with its conserved first and last residue. A D gene is named only where the DNA matches it firmly. For some rows the clone size is stated as once, few or many, or as a class when expanded; others skip it.

TRBV7-8,NA,TRBD2,TRBJ2-7,TGTGCCAGCAGCTTTGGTAGCGGGGTCTCCTACGAGCAGTACTTC,CASSFGSGVSYEQYF
TRBV20-1,NA,NA,TRBJ2-1,TGCAGTGCTACCCCCCTCAATGAGCAGTTCTTC,CSATPLNEQFF
TRBV6-6,NA,NA,TRBJ2-3,TGTGCCAGCCAAACGGGGGGCTCGAGCACAGATACGCAGTATTTT,CASQTGGSSTDTQYF
TRBV6-5,NA,TRBD2,TRBJ2-3,TGTGCCAGCAGAACTAGCGGGAGGGCCACAGATACGCAGTATTTT,CASRTSGRATDTQYF
TRBV2,once,TRBD2,TRBJ2-1,TGTGCCAGCAGTGAAATGGGACTAGCCTACAATGAGCAGTTCTTC,CASSEMGLAYNEQFF
TRBV7-9,once,TRBD2,TRBJ2-1,TGTGCCAGCAGGTTAAAGACTAGCGGAACTTCCTACAATGAGCAGTTCTTC,CASRLKTSGTSYNEQFF
TRBV29-1,NA,TRBD2,TRBJ2-3,TGCAGCGTGGATGGGACTAGCGGGAGAACAGATACGCAGTATTTT,CSVDGTSGRTDTQYF
TRBV4-1,NA,TRBD2,TRBJ2-1,TGCGCCAGCAGCCAATACGGGACTAGCGGGAGGGCCGCCCCCTACAATGAGCAGTTCTTC,CASSQYGTSGRAAPYNEQFF
TRBV3-1/TRBV3-2,NA,NA,TRBJ1-4,TGTGCCAGCAGCCAAGATTTTGGAGCAACTAATGAAAAACTGTTTTTT,CASSQDFGATNEKLFF
TRBV11-2,NA,TRBD1,TRBJ1-4,TGTGCCAGCAGCTTAGCCCGGACAGGGGGGCGAGCTAATGAAAAACTGTTTTTT,CASSLARTGGRANEKLFF
TRBV7-6,NA,TRBD2,TRBJ2-1,TGTGCCAGCAGCTCTCGACTAGCGGGAGATGCTAATGAGCAGTTCTTC,CASSSRLAGDANEQFF
TRBV11-2,NA,TRBD2,TRBJ2-2,TGTGCCAGCGTAAGCCCGGGACTAGTAACCGGGGAGCTGTTTTTT,CASVSPGLVTGELFF
TRBV7-2,NA,NA,TRBJ2-7,TGTGCCAGCAGCTTGCAACAGGGTAACGAGCAGTACTTC,CASSLQQGNEQYF
TRBV7-3,NA,NA,TRBJ2-1,TGTGCCAGCAGCTTTTTAGCTCGCGATGAGCAGTTCTTC,CASSFLARDEQFF
TRBV6-5,NA,TRBD2,TRBJ2-1,TGTGCCAGCACGCCAGCGGGAGAAATTTACAATGAGCAGTTCTTC,CASTPAGEIYNEQFF
TRBV19,NA,NA,TRBJ2-1,TGTGCCAGTACCCCCCGGGATTCCTACAATGAGCAGTTCTTC,CASTPRDSYNEQFF
TRBV7-2,NA,NA,TRBJ2-1,TGTGCCAGCAGCCCACGAACCTCGGCCTACAATGAGCAGTTCTTC,CASSPRTSAYNEQFF
TRBV11-3,NA,TRBD1,TRBJ2-2,TGTGCCAGCAGCTCGGGAGACAGGGGGCGGACCGGGGAGCTGTTTTTT,CASSSGDRGRTGELFF
TRBV14,NA,NA,TRBJ1-2,TGTGCCAGCAGCCAAGGAGGGGGACCTGGCTATGGCTACACCTTC,CASSQGGGPGYGYTF
TRBV2,once,TRBD2,TRBJ2-3,TGTGCCAGCAGTGAAGCTTGGACTAGCGGGAGTACAGATACGCAGTATTTT,CASSEAWTSGSTDTQYF
TRBV6-1,once,NA,TRBJ1-6,TGTGCCAGCAGTGAAGCCGGTTCAAGAAAGTCTATTTTCGGTTCACCCCTCCACTTT,CASSEAGSRKSIFGSPLHF
TRBV2,NA,NA,TRBJ1-6,TGTGCCAGCAGTGGGGGAGGGGAATCACCCCTCCACTTT,CASSGGGESPLHF
TRBV7-8,NA,NA,TRBJ1-2,TGTGCCAGCAGCTTCGTAAGGGGCGATGGCTACACCTTC,CASSFVRGDGYTF
TRBV15,few,TRBD2,TRBJ2-1,TGTGCCACCAGCAGAGATCTAGCGGGAGTAGTTGAGCAGTTCTTC,CATSRDLAGVVEQFF
TRBV3-1/TRBV3-2,few,NA,TRBJ1-5,TGTGCCAGCAGCCAAGCTTCCCTCAATCAGCCCCAGCATTTT,CASSQASLNQPQHF
TRBV11-3,NA,NA,TRBJ1-1,TGTGCCAGCAGCTTAGAAGGTGGTTGGGGCAGGGCGAACACTGAAGCTTTCTTT,CASSLEGGWGRANTEAFF
TRBV5-8,once,NA,TRBJ2-5,TGTGCCAGCAGCCTACAGGCCGGGGAGACCCAGTACTTC,CASSLQAGETQYF
TRBV7-8,NA,NA,TRBJ1-6,TGTGCCAGCAGCCCCGACATCGGGGCCCTCCACTTT,CASSPDIGALHF
TRBV27,NA,NA,TRBJ1-1,TGTGCCAGCGGCCCCCTCAGGGGCGACACTGAAGCTTTCTTT,CASGPLRGDTEAFF
TRBV7-4,NA,TRBD2,TRBJ2-1,TGTGCCAGCAGCCCCAGTAGCGGGAGGGATTTAAATGAGCAGTTCTTC,CASSPSSGRDLNEQFF
TRBV10-3,NA,NA,TRBJ2-1,TGTGCCACCCAATTACTAGCTAGGGATGACAATGAGCAGTTCTTC,CATQLLARDDNEQFF
TRBV7-2,NA,TRBD1,TRBJ1-2,TGTGCCAGCAGCTTAGAGGGTTATCGAGGCAGGGGGCGGAATGGCTACACTTTC,CASSLEGYRGRGRNGYTF
TRBV7-6,NA,TRBD2,TRBJ2-1,TGTGCCAGCAGCTTGGGAGCAGGCTCACGGACTAGCGGGAATAATGAGCAGTTCTTC,CASSLGAGSRTSGNNEQFF
TRBV18,NA,NA,TRBJ1-2,TGTGCCAGCTCACCACAGGGGAGGGACTATGGCTACACCTTC,CASSPQGRDYGYTF
TRBV28,NA,TRBD1,TRBJ1-2,TGTGCCAGCAGATCGGGACAGGGGATCTATGGCTACACCTTC,CASRSGQGIYGYTF
TRBV27,NA,NA,TRBJ2-7,TGTGCCAGCAGTTTAGGCCCTGCAGGGAACGAGCAGTACTTC,CASSLGPAGNEQYF
TRBV5-1,many,TRBD2,TRBJ2-1,TGCGCCAGCAGCTTGGAGGCGGGAGGAGGCTACAATGAGCAGTTCTTC,CASSLEAGGGYNEQFF
TRBV9,NA,TRBD2,TRBJ2-1,TGTGCCAGCAGCGTCAGCGGGGGGCGCTCCTACAATGAGCAGTTCTTC,CASSVSGGRSYNEQFF
TRBV27,NA,TRBD2,TRBJ2-4,TGTGCCAGCAGTACCCGACTAGCGGGAGGGCTAGCCAAAAACATTCAGTACTTC,CASSTRLAGGLAKNIQYF
TRBV30,NA,TRBD1,TRBJ1-2,TGTGCCTACTTGGACAGGATCCCTCTGTATGGCTACACCTTC,CAYLDRIPLYGYTF
TRBV28,NA,NA,TRBJ1-5,TGTGCCACCACCGACCGCTTGAGGTCCCAGCATTTT,CATTDRLRSQHF
TRBV5-1,NA,NA,TRBJ2-3,TGCGCCAGCAGCATAGCCTATTCGGGTGATACAGATACGCAGTATTTT,CASSIAYSGDTDTQYF
TRBV6-5,few,NA,TRBJ1-2,TGTGCCAGCACCTCAGAACCAGCGGGGGGCTACACCTTC,CASTSEPAGGYTF
TRBV14,few,NA,TRBJ2-1,TGTGCGTCCCCGGCAGGGCTATACAATGAGCAGTTCTTC,CASPAGLYNEQFF
TRBV10-1,once,NA,TRBJ2-1,TGCGCCGGTCGGGACACTGAAACCTACAATGAGCAGTTCTTC,CAGRDTETYNEQFF
TRBV5-1,NA,NA,TRBJ2-3,TGCGCCAGCAGCGCCCTAAGTATTACAGCTAACCCCACAGATACGCAGTATTTT,CASSALSITANPTDTQYF
TRBV7-6,NA,NA,TRBJ2-2,TGTGCCAGCAGCTCCAGGGTTACGAACACCGGGGAGCTGTTTTTT,CASSSRVTNTGELFF
TRBV2,NA,TRBD2,TRBJ2-3,TGTGCCAGCAGGGGCGGGAGGGCCCCGGGTACGCAGTATTTT,CASRGGRAPGTQYF
TRBV29-1,NA,TRBD2,TRBJ2-1,TGCAGCGGCACCCTACTAGCGGGAGTGACGGATGAGCAGTTCTTC,CSGTLLAGVTDEQFF
TRBV9,once,TRBD1,TRBJ2-1,TGTGCCAGCAGCGTAGAACAGGGGAATGAGCAGTTCTTC,CASSVEQGNEQFF
TRBV4-1,NA,TRBD1,TRBJ1-5,TGCGCCAGCAGCCAAGATGAGACAGGGCGGGATCAGCCCCAGCATTTT,CASSQDETGRDQPQHF
TRBV27,once,TRBD1,TRBJ1-1,TGTGCCAGCAGGTGGACAGGGACCACTGAAGCTTTCTTT,CASRWTGTTEAFF
TRBV3-1/TRBV3-2,NA,NA,TRBJ1-6,TGTGCCAGCAGCGACGGGGTTCAGAATTCACCCCTCCACTTT,CASSDGVQNSPLHF
TRBV5-1,NA,TRBD2,TRBJ2-1,TGCGCCAGCAGCTTGTTCGGCCCTAGCGGGAGTACCAATGAGCAGTTCTTC,CASSLFGPSGSTNEQFF
TRBV19,NA,TRBD1,TRBJ1-5,TGTGCCAGTAGTTGGATGACAGGGGGGAATCAGCCCCAGCATTTT,CASSWMTGGNQPQHF